These 14 T cell receptor beta chains were all obtained from the same sample, sequenced in a study of cytomegalovirus exposure and HLA in healthy donors. The PCR ran on 60 Vbeta and 13 Jbeta primers. Data came from immunoSEQ multiplex PCR; TCRdb stores just in-frame clones and leaves some out. The table includes more than 200,000 clones, about four fifths detected once. The sequenced sample was PBMCs. These TCRs come from a man in his forties in good health and CMV-seropositive.

The J gene is TRBJ2-7, the V gene TRBV5-6; 8 bases fit TRBD1. There are 12 residues in the CDR3. Germline values: CDR1 SGHDT, CDR2 YYEEEE. CDR3 in amino acids: CASTHTPGQDAV. The CDR3 nucleotides are TGTGCCAGCACCCACACTCCGGGACAGGATGCCGTC.

V and J are TRBV7-8 and TRBJ2-7; 10 bases line up with TRBD2. The CDR3 contains 16 residues. V dropped 4 bases and J dropped 0; count of bases not matched to a gene: 6. CDR1 and CDR2 from the germline V gene are SGHVS and FQNEAQ. CDR3 nucleotides: TGTGCCAGCAGCTCCGTCGGACTAGCGGACTCCTACGAGCAGTACTTC. This translates into CASSSVGLADSYEQYF.

This chain connects TRBV30 to TRBJ2-1; no reliable D call. This CDR3 is 10 amino acids long. V lost 8 bases, J lost 10 bases, and 12 bases lay in between. CDR1 GTSNPN and CDR2 SVGIG come from the germline V gene (reference sequence). The DNA of the CDR3 is TGTGCCCAGGATGGGCTAGAGCAGTTCTTC. This gives the protein CAQDGLEQFF.

The CDR3 sequence is CASSRDMLNEQFF. The DNA of the CDR3 is TGTGCCAGCAGCCGGGACATGCTCAATGAGCAGTTCTTC. This sequence joins TRBV5-4 and TRBJ2-1, with TRBD1 as a possible D gene (6 bases). Trimming pared 4 bases from V and 6 bases from J, leaving 11 bases between. This CDR3 has 13 amino acids. Germline V CDR1 and CDR2: SGHNT, YYREEE (reference sequence).

The chain is built from TRBV9 and TRBJ1-2, with D perhaps matching TRBD1 (6 bases). Germline V gene lookup returns CDR1 SGDLS and CDR2 YYNGEE. The germline V and J ends were trimmed by 4 bases and 1 base, with 17 bases remaining between them. The CDR3 length is 16 residues. The CDR3 DNA sequence: TGTGCCAGCAGCCCCCGGGGGGCAGCTCTTAACTATGGCTACACCTTC. Amino acids: CASSPRGAALNYGYTF.

The table lists this clone with a few counts. The chain employs TRBV7-6 and TRBJ1-1; D gene ambiguous. Looked up from germline, CDR1 is SGHVS and CDR2 is FNYEAQ. V lost 1 base and J lost 0, with 3 bases in between. The CDR3 covers 13 residues. CDR3 DNA: TGTGCCAGCAGCTTAGGTATGAACACTGAAGCTTTCTTT. It specifies CASSLGMNTEAFF.

The chain links TRBV30 to TRBJ1-5; TRBD1 agrees at 10 bases. This CDR3 region has 14 residues. Per the germline V gene, CDR1 is GTSNPN and CDR2 is SVGIG (reference sequence). Losses at the gene ends were 2 bases for V and 7 bases for J; bases not matched to a gene: 5. CDR3 amino acids: CAWSKGQGWQPQHF. CDR3 nucleotide sequence: TGTGCCTGGAGTAAGGGACAGGGGTGGCAGCCCCAGCATTTT. Variable domain in full (rest from reference TRBV30 and TRBJ1-5): SQTIHQWPATLVQPVGSPLSLECTVEGTSNPNLYWYRQAAGRGLQLLFYSVGIGQISSEVPQNLSASRPQDRQFILSSKKLLLSDSGFYLCAWSKGQGWQPQHFGDGTRLSIL.

The rearrangement uses TRBV7-6 and TRBJ2-7; 10 bases align to TRBD1. Germline CDR1 and CDR2: SGHVS and FNYEAQ. This CDR3 is built from 19 residues. Trimming cost V 3 bases and J 2 bases; bases outside gene matches: 16. DNA for the CDR3: TGTGCCAGCAGCTTTCCCCCCTTTGGCGGACAGGGGGGCCCCTACGAGCAGTACGTC. It yields the protein CASSFPPFGGQGGPYEQYV.

This sequence joins TRBV5-4 and TRBJ2-5; 14 nucleotides agree with TRBD2. There are 16 residues in the CDR3. Germline V gene data show CDR1 as SGHNT and CDR2 as YYREEE (reference sequence). The V gene end was trimmed by 6 bases and the J gene end by 2 bases; junction bases not matched to a gene: 6. CDR3 region: CASTRRLAGGQETQYF. Written as DNA, the CDR3 is TGTGCCAGCACCAGACGACTAGCGGGAGGGCAAGAGACCCAGTACTTC.

This chain connects TRBV19 to TRBJ1-5; the match to TRBD1 covers 7 bases. Germline CDR1 LNHDA, CDR2 SQIVND (reference sequence). CDR3 length: 17 residues. V dropped 3 bases and J dropped 0; count of bases not matched to a gene: 8. The DNA of the CDR3 is TGTGCCAGTAGTATTAGACAGGGTTCAATTAGCAATCAGCCCCAGCATTTT. This encodes CASSIRQGSISNQPQHF.

V gene TRBV30 combines with J gene TRBJ2-1; no clear D. Trimming shortened V by 0 bases and J by 8 bases, and 11 bases separated the two germline ends. The CDR3 spans 13 residues. CDR1 is GTSNPN and CDR2 is SVGIG in the germline V gene (reference sequence). CDR3 nucleotides: TGTGCCTGGAGTGTACGGAGAGGCGATGAGCAGTTCTTC. This codes for CAWSVRRGDEQFF.

The genes are TRBV4-1 and TRBJ1-5; D gene ambiguous. V was shortened by 1 base and J by 0 bases, with 7 bases between the two germline ends. The CDR3 is 15 amino acids. Germline V lookup: CDR1 MGHRA, CDR2 YSYEKL. CDR3 loop: CASSQGGYSNQPQHF. In DNA form, the CDR3 reads TGCGCCAGCAGCCAAGGCGGTTATAGCAATCAGCCCCAGCATTTT.

V is TRBV6-5 and J is TRBJ2-1; D might be TRBD1 (5 bases). V was pared by 2 bases and J by 5 bases, with 16 bases between. CDR1 is MNHEY, CDR2 SVGAGI, per germline. The CDR3 runs to 16 residues. CDR3 in amino acids: CASSYGRTLGHNEQFF. CDR3 DNA: TGTGCCAGCAGTTACGGTCGGACACTGGGCCACAATGAGCAGTTCTTC.

The CDR3, as DNA: TGTGCCCTGGGAACGACAGGGACGAACACCGGGGAGCTGTTTTTT. Residues: CALGTTGTNTGELFF. J is TRBJ2-2 and V is TRBV30, with 7 bases matching TRBD1. Germline V gives CDR1 GTSNPN, CDR2 SVGIG (reference sequence). V was pared by 8 bases and J by 0 bases, with 9 bases of the junction left unmatched. This CDR3 is built from 15 residues.